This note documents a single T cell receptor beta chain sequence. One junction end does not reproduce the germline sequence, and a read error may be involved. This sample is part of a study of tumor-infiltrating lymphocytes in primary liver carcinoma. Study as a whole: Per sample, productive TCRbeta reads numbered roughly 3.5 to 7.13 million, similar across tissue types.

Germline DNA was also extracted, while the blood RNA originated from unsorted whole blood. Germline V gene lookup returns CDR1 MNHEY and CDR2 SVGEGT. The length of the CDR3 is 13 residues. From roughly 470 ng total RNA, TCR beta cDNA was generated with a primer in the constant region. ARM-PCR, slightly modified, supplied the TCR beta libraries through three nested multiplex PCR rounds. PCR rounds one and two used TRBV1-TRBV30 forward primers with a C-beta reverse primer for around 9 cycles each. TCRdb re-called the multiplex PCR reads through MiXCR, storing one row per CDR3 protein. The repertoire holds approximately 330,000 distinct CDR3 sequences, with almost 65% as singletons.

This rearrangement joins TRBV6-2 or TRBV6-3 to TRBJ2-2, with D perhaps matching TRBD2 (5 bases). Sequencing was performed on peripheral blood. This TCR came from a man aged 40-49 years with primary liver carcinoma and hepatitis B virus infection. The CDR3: CASSYAGPGKLFF. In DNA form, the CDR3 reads TGTGCCAGCAGTTACGCGGGCCCCGGGAAGCTGTTTTTT.